This T cell receptor beta chain emerged from a study of OX40 agonist ivuxolimab in advanced cancers. Autoimmune disease history or systemic immunosuppression excluded patients. Only in-frame clones appear in the TCRdb table, and some are missing; sequencing was by immunoSEQ multiplex PCR. The profile shows about 89,000 clones, around 90% of them singletons. Trimming took 2 bases from V and 3 from J; bases not matched to a gene: 4. CDR3 length: 14 residues. The germline V gene encodes CDR1 MNHEY and CDR2 SVGAGI. The sample was CD4+ or CD8+ T cells sorted from blood, taken in a trial of the OX40 agonist ivuxolimab. The sequence came from an adult with an advanced solid tumor such as melanoma, head and neck, liver or kidney cancer. The chain employs TRBV6-5 and TRBJ2-7; 7 positions match TRBD2. CDR3 sequence (DNA): TGTGCCAGCAGTTACCGCCGGGACTACTACGAGCAGTACTTC. Encoded protein: CASSYRRDYYEQYF.